The clone carrying this TCR beta chain has just a few counts. Germline V lookup: CDR1 SGHTA, CDR2 FQGNSA. CDR3 length: 12 residues. Trimming left V 5 bases short and J 5 bases short, with 9 bases between. After isolation, RNA underwent reverse transcription to generate cDNA as the sequencing template. The table came from immunoSEQ multiplex PCR; TCRdb's copy has only in-frame clones and leaves some out. The repertoire has about 210,000 clones, 66% of them found once; the top ten carry about 1.2%. This record comes from a study of CD8+ T cells in alopecia areata. Study-level background: Treatment comprised oral tofacitinib, 5 to 10 mg twice daily, in treated patients.

The treatment was: oral pan-JAK inhibitor, 5-10 mg twice daily. The receptor was derived from a human donor with alopecia areata. The sequences come from CD4+ T cells sorted from blood, collected at approximately week 44, from a patient treated with tofacitinib. The chain has TRBV7-2 and TRBJ2-5; D possibly corresponds to TRBD2 (6 bases). CDR3 sequence reads: CASSSGWETQYF. CDR3 coding DNA: TGTGCCAGCAGCAGCGGGTGGGAGACCCAGTACTTC.